This TCR beta chain was documented in a study of T-cell reconstitution after alpha-beta-depleted transplantation in children. This sample's TCRbeta library carried unique molecular identifier barcodes. TCRdb used MiXCR to reprocess the PCR reads, holding one entry per CDR3 protein. The sample records around 680,000 distinct CDR3 sequences, about 15% being singletons. This clonotype came up many times. This TCR was sampled from a human donor who donated a stem cell graft to a child with acute myeloid leukemia. The sequences come from PBMCs from the stem cell graft donor, collected from the stem cell graft.

This chain's CDR3 is CASSYSATSNTEAFF. The DNA of the CDR3 is TGTGCCAGCAGTTACTCGGCCACCTCGAACACTGAAGCTTTCTTT. The chain links TRBV6-5 to TRBJ1-1; no definite D call. The CDR3 spans 15 residues. Trimming took 0 bases from V and 1 from J, leaving 9 bases between them. Germline assignment: CDR1 MNHEY and CDR2 SVGAGI.